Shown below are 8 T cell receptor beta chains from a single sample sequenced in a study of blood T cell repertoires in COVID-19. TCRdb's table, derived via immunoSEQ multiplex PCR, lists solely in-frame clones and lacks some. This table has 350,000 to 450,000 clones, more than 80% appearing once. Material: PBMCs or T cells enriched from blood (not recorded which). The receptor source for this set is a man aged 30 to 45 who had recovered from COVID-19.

The CDR3 loop is CASSPGTVQETQYF. CDR3 nucleotide sequence: TGTGCCAGTAGTCCCGGGACAGTCCAAGAGACCCAGTACTTC. The chain uses TRBV19 and TRBJ2-5; the match to TRBD1 covers 7 bases. This CDR3 spans 14 amino acids. The V gene's germline CDR1 is LNHDA and CDR2 SQIVND (reference sequence). J was trimmed by 1 base and V by 5 bases; bases with no gene match: 4.

Here the CDR3 DNA reads TGTGCCAGCAGCGCAGGGGGCAATCAGCCCCAGCATTTT. This sequence encodes CASSAGGNQPQHF. The chain uses TRBV27 and TRBJ1-5; tentative D call: TRBD1 (6 bases). The CDR3 spans 13 residues. V lost 6 bases to trimming and J lost 2 bases, with 8 bases between them. The germline V gene has CDR1 MNHEY and CDR2 SMNVEV (reference sequence).

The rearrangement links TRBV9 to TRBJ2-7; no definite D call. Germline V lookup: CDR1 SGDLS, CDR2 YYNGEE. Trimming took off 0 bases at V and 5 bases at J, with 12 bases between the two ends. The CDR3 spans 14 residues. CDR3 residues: CASSVGLVFHEQYF. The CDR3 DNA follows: TGTGCCAGCAGCGTAGGCCTAGTTTTCCACGAGCAGTACTTC.

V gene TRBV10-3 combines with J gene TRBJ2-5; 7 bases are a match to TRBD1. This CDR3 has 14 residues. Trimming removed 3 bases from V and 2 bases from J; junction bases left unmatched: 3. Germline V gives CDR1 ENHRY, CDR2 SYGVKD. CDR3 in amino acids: CAISDTGQQETQYF. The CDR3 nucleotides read TGTGCCATCAGTGACACGGGACAGCAAGAGACCCAGTACTTC.

The CDR3 nucleotides read TGTGCCAGCAGCCACTCCGGGGACTATGGCTACACCTTC. Protein product: CASSHSGDYGYTF. This chain uses TRBV5-6 with TRBJ1-2; D call uncertain. The CDR3 is made up of 13 amino acids. In germline, CDR1 is SGHDT, CDR2 YYEEEE. V lost 4 bases, J lost 3 bases, and 10 bases lay in between.

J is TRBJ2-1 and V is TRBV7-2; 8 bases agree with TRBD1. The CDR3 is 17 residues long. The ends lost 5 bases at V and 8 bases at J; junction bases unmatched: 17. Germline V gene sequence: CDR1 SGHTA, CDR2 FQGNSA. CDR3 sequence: CASSPRTGIRRTHEQFF. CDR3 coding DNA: TGTGCCAGCAGCCCCCGGACAGGGATACGTCGAACGCATGAGCAGTTCTTC.

The CDR3 DNA reads TGTGCCAGCAGTCGACTTACAGGGAGGGACAATGAGCAGTTCTTC. It codes for CASSRLTGRDNEQFF. This sequence joins TRBV6-5 and TRBJ2-1, with D perhaps matching TRBD2 (7 bases). This CDR3 spans 15 amino acids. The germline V and J ends were trimmed by 5 bases and 5 bases, with 16 bases remaining between them. Germline V gene lookup returns CDR1 MNHEY and CDR2 SVGAGI.

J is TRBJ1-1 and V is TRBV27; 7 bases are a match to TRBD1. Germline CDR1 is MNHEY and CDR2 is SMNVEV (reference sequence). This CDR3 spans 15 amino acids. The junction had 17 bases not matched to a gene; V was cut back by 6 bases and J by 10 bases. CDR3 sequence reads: CASSSNRGKSRGAFF. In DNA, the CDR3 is TGTGCCAGCAGCAGCAACAGGGGCAAATCCCGCGGAGCTTTCTTT.